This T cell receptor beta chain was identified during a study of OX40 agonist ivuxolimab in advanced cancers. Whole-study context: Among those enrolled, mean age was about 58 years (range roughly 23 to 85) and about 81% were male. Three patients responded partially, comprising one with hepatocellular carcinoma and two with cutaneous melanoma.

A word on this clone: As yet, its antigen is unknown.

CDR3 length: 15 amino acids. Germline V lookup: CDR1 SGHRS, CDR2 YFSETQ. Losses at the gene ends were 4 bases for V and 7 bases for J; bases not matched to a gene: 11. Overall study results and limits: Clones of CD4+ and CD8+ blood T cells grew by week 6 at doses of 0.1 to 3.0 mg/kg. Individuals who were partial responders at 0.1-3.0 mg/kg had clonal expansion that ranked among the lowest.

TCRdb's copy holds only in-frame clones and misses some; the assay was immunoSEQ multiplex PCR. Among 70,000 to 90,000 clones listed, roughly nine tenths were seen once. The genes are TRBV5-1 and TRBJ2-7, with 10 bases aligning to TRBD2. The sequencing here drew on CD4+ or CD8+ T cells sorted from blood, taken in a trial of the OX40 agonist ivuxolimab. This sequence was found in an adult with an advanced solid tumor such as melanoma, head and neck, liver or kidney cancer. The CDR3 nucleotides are TGCGCCAGCAGCCAAATAGCGGGAGGCCCCTCGGAGCAGTACTTC. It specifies CASSQIAGGPSEQYF.